The 14 T cell receptor beta chains reported below all come from one sample, sequenced in a study of CD4 T cells in relation to SARS-CoV-2 and coronaviruses. Using immunoSEQ multiplex PCR, the repertoire was profiled, and TCRdb retains in-frame clones only, with some absent. The sample has more than 35,000 clones, over 70% seen once. Antigens of these TCRs are unknown. Sequenced: memory CD4+ T cells from PBMCs, cultured in vitro. Receptors originate from an adult with COVID-19.

The rearrangement uses TRBV14 and TRBJ2-1; D is unresolved. V lost 4 bases to trimming and J lost 6 bases, with 10 bases between them. CDR3 size: 13 residues. Looked up from germline, CDR1 is SGHDN and CDR2 is FVKESK. The CDR3 protein is CASSLGVLNEQFF. In DNA form, the CDR3 reads TGTGCCAGCAGCCTAGGAGTCCTCAATGAGCAGTTCTTC.

The chain joins TRBV7-3 to TRBJ1-5; D call uncertain. This CDR3 is 13 amino acids long. V dropped 5 bases and J dropped 8 bases, with 13 bases sitting between them. CDR1 SGHTA and CDR2 FQGTGA come from the germline V gene. DNA for the CDR3: TGTGCCAGCAGCACCCGGGCCGGGGAGCCCCAGCATTTT. It encodes CASSTRAGEPQHF. Based on the CDR3 plus reference TRBV7-3 and TRBJ1-5, the full variable domain is GAGVSQTPSNKVTEKGKYVELRCDPISGHTALYWYRQSLGQGPEFLIYFQGTGAADDSGLPNDRFFAVRPEGSVSTLKIQRTERGDSAVYLCASSTRAGEPQHFGDGTRLSIL.

The chain combines TRBV28 with TRBJ2-7; possible D gene TRBD1, 6 bases. The CDR3 loop spans 14 amino acids. V was pared by 3 bases and J by 2 bases, with 11 bases between. Per the germline V gene, CDR1 is MDHEN and CDR2 is SYDVKM. The CDR3 DNA reads TGTGCCAGCAGTTTTTTACAGGGACCCTACGAGCAGTACTTC. Translation gives CASSFLQGPYEQYF.

V is TRBV29-1 and J is TRBJ1-1, with D possibly TRBD1 on 6 matching bases. V shed 7 bases and J shed 1 base, with 10 bases lying between them. CDR3 length: 12 residues. Germline loops: CDR1 SQVTM, CDR2 ANQGSEA. DNA for the CDR3: TGCAGCGCTGGGGGGGCGAACACTGAAGCTTTCTTT. It codes for CSAGGANTEAFF.

V is TRBV19 and J is TRBJ2-7; maybe TRBD2 (5 bases). Germline CDR1 and CDR2: LNHDA and SQIVND (reference sequence). The CDR3 loop spans 13 amino acids. V was pared by 6 bases and J by 6 bases, with 15 bases between. The CDR3 is CASRSNRDLEQYF. CDR3 in DNA: TGTGCCAGTAGGAGTAACCGGGATCTCGAGCAGTACTTC. The variable domain in full, with the rest retrieved from reference TRBV19 and TRBJ2-7, is DGGITQSPKYLFRKEGQNVTLSCEQNLNHDAMYWYRQDPGQGLRLIYYSQIVNDFQKGDIAEGYSVSREKKESFPLTVTSAQKNPTAFYLCASRSNRDLEQYFGPGTRLTVT.

The J gene is TRBJ2-1, the V gene TRBV21-1. TRBV21-1 has pseudogene status. The CDR3 is made up of 16 amino acids. The CDR3 DNA reads TGTGCCAGCCGGAGGGGCGACAGGTCACCATACAATGAGCAGTTCTTC. Protein sequence: CASRRGDRSPYNEQFF.

The CDR3 region has the DNA TGCAGCGTTTCCAGGGTCACTGAAGCTTTCTTT. It encodes CSVSRVTEAFF. The genes are TRBV29-1 and TRBJ1-1, with D perhaps TRBD1 (5 bases). The CDR3 sequence is 11 residues long. With 5 bases removed from V and 4 bases from J, the gap between germline ends came to 8 bases. Germline CDR1 reads SQVTM; CDR2 reads ANQGSEA.

This clone was recorded a few times. The chain carries TRBV19 and TRBJ1-1, with 9 nucleotides matching TRBD1. With V trimmed by 7 bases and J by 4 bases, 7 bases remained unmatched. Germline V gene sequence: CDR1 LNHDA, CDR2 SQIVND (reference sequence). The CDR3 runs 14 residues. The CDR3 region is CASNSGQGGTEAFF. The CDR3 DNA is TGTGCCAGTAACTCGGGACAGGGAGGCACTGAAGCTTTCTTT.

This clone was counted a few times. The chain couples TRBV4-1 to TRBJ1-5, with TRBD1 as a possible D gene (6 bases). V gave up 1 base and J gave up 7 bases, with 14 bases separating them. The CDR3 totals 15 residues. Germline V gene lookup returns CDR1 MGHRA and CDR2 YSYEKL. CDR3 nucleotides: TGCGCCAGCAGCCAAGGGGGGGGCAGGGCCCAGCCCCAGCATTTT. It specifies CASSQGGGRAQPQHF.

The chain is built from TRBV9 and TRBJ2-3; 11 bases fit TRBD1. The V gene's germline CDR1 is SGDLS and CDR2 YYNGEE. The CDR3 totals 17 residues. Trimming at V came to 4 bases and at J to 0 bases, leaving 7 bases not matched to a gene. This chain's CDR3 is CASSSRTGGLSTDTQYF. Written as DNA, the CDR3 is TGTGCCAGCAGCTCGAGGACAGGGGGCTTGAGCACAGATACGCAGTATTTT.

As for this clone: A junction end diverges from the germline sequence, so it may reflect a read error. The CDR3 nucleotides are TGTGCTAGCAGCTCCGAAGGGGGGACCCAGTACTTC. This gives the protein CASSSEGGTQYF. This chain joins TRBV7-7 and TRBJ2-5; D may be TRBD1 (6 bases). The CDR3 consists of 12 residues. The germline gives CDR1 SSHAT, CDR2 FNYEAQ (reference sequence).

The V gene is TRBV18, the J gene TRBJ2-1, with D possibly being TRBD2 (5 bases). V was pared by 3 bases and J by 0 bases, with 12 bases between. The CDR3 sequence is 16 residues long. The germline V gene encodes CDR1 KGHSH and CDR2 LQKENI. This chain's CDR3 is CASSPVGGSSYNEQFF. CDR3 coding DNA: TGTGCCAGCTCACCGGTGGGCGGGTCCTCCTACAATGAGCAGTTCTTC.

The rearrangement joins TRBV19 to TRBJ2-3, with TRBD2 identical over 7 bases. CDR3 length equals 13 residues. With 6 bases clipped from V and 5 bases from J, the junction kept 5 bases outside the gene matches. CDR1 is LNHDA, CDR2 SQIVND, per germline (reference sequence). The CDR3 DNA reads as TGTGCCAGTAGAAGGGGAGGGAAAGATACGCAGTATTTT. Its translation: CASRRGGKDTQYF.

The chain uses TRBV4-1 and TRBJ2-5; TRBD2 aligns across 13 bases. Germline loops: CDR1 MGHRA, CDR2 YSYEKL. J was trimmed by 0 bases and V by 3 bases; bases with no gene match: 7. The CDR3 spans 18 residues. CDR3 protein: CASSHRTSGSGYQETQYF. CDR3 DNA sequence: TGCGCCAGCAGCCACCGGACTAGCGGGAGTGGGTACCAAGAGACCCAGTACTTC.